These 17 T cell receptor beta chains were all obtained from the same sample, sequenced in a study of OX40 agonist ivuxolimab in advanced cancers. Library method: the immunoSEQ multiplex PCR assay. TCRdb mirrors the immuneACCESS table, restricted to in-frame sequences. Some clones are absent from its copies; in checked studies, under half trace to an unresolved V gene, and the reason for the others is unknown. The sample profile shows tens of thousands of clones; approximately 80% of them were found once. The ten largest clones add up to 6.5% to 8.5% of the sample. This material consisted of CD4+ or CD8+ T cells sorted from blood, taken in a trial of the OX40 agonist ivuxolimab. Receptors originate from an adult with an advanced solid tumor such as melanoma, head and neck, liver or kidney cancer.

This clone has just one count. The chain is built from TRBV5-6 and TRBJ2-2, with TRBD2 matching over 7 bases. CDR1 SGHDT and CDR2 YYEEEE come from the germline V gene. The V segment lost 4 bases and the J segment 6 bases; nucleotides outside the gene matches: 12. The CDR3 consists of 16 residues. The CDR3 DNA reads TGTGCCAGCAGCCTAAGGACTAGACTTTTTTCCGGGGAGCTGTTTTTT. Translation gives CASSLRTRLFSGELFF.

The V and J genes are TRBV11-3 and TRBJ2-3; no clear D. This CDR3 spans 15 amino acids. Germline V gene sequence: CDR1 SGHNT, CDR2 YENEEA. V was trimmed by 4 bases and J by 6 bases, leaving 17 bases between them. In DNA form, the CDR3 reads TGTGCCAGCAGCTCTATCAGGACCCGGTCGGATACGCAGTATTTT. Encoded protein: CASSSIRTRSDTQYF.

V gene TRBV13 combines with J gene TRBJ2-1; D call uncertain. V lost 5 bases and J 6 bases, leaving 11 bases between the germline ends. Germline-derived CDR1 and CDR2 are PRHDT and FYEKMQ (reference sequence). CDR3 size: 13 residues. CDR3 sequence reads: CASSAGVTNEQFF. The DNA of the CDR3 is TGTGCCAGCAGCGCCGGAGTCACCAATGAGCAGTTCTTC.

This chain uses TRBV5-1 with TRBJ2-3, with a possible D match to TRBD2 (5 bases). V was pared by 0 bases and J by 6 bases, with 11 bases between. CDR1 is SGHRS and CDR2 is YFSETQ in the germline V gene. The CDR3 has 14 amino acids. In nucleotides, the CDR3 is TGCGCCAGCAGCTTGGATAGCGCCGGCGATACGCAGTATTTT. Residues: CASSLDSAGDTQYF.

The chain couples TRBV18 to TRBJ1-5; TRBD1 matches 10 bases. CDR1 and CDR2 (germline): KGHSH, LQKENI. Germline trimming cut 4 bases from V and 5 bases from J; bases unmatched to any gene: 5. The CDR3 sequence is 15 residues long. The CDR3 loop is CASSRTGGSDQPQHF. The CDR3 nucleotides read TGTGCCAGCTCACGGACAGGGGGGAGCGATCAGCCCCAGCATTTT.

This sequence joins TRBV9 and TRBJ2-7; 10 bases map to TRBD2. Trimming cost V 0 bases and J 1 base; bases outside gene matches: 10. The V gene's germline CDR1 is SGDLS and CDR2 YYNGEE. This CDR3 is 18 amino acids long. This chain's CDR3 is CASSVDPSGRIGSYEQYF. The CDR3 DNA sequence: TGTGCCAGCAGCGTAGATCCTAGCGGGAGAATCGGATCCTACGAGCAGTACTTC.

CDR3 sequence: CASSPWTGGTEAFF. CDR3 nucleotides: TGTGCCAGCAGTCCCTGGACAGGGGGCACTGAAGCTTTCTTT. The chain is built from TRBV27 and TRBJ1-1, with TRBD1 matching over 10 bases. The CDR3 is made up of 14 amino acids. Germline CDR1 MNHEY, CDR2 SMNVEV (reference sequence). V trimming: 5 bases; J trimming: 4 bases; junction bases outside the gene matches: 4.

The chain joins TRBV6-1 to TRBJ1-5; a weak D match, TRBD1 (6 bases). V lost 8 bases and J lost 8, with 19 bases in between. The CDR3 covers 14 residues. CDR1 is MNHNS, CDR2 SASEGT, per germline. The CDR3 DNA sequence: TGTGCCAGCGCCATACAGGGTGAGTCGGAGCCCCAGCATTTT. This codes for CASAIQGESEPQHF.

The rearrangement joins TRBV7-2 to TRBJ2-1; no reliable D call. CDR1 and CDR2 from the germline V gene are SGHTA and FQGNSA. V was cut by 1 base and J by 2 bases, with 12 bases left in between. This CDR3 spans 16 amino acids. The CDR3 loop is CASSLGVAEAYNEQFF. The CDR3 DNA reads TGTGCCAGCAGCTTAGGTGTCGCGGAAGCCTACAATGAGCAGTTCTTC.

For this clone: Sequence at one end of the junction differs from germline and may be a read error. This chain connects TRBV7-6 to TRBJ2-7; TRBD2 is a possible D gene (6 bases). The CDR3 has 18 residues. CDR1 and CDR2 from the germline V gene are SGHVS and FNYEAQ. The CDR3 sequence is CTSSLMRALAEFPHEQYF. Written as DNA, the CDR3 is TGTACCAGCAGCTTAATGCGGGCCTTAGCGGAGTTCCCCCACGAGCAGTACTTC.

The chain uses TRBV5-5 and TRBJ2-7; 7 bases are a match to TRBD1. Germline trimming cut 2 bases from V and 2 bases from J; bases unmatched to any gene: 4. This CDR3 comprises 14 residues. Germline V gene data show CDR1 as SGHKS and CDR2 as YYEKEE (reference sequence). This CDR3 reads CASSFRQGAYEQYF. In nucleotides, the CDR3 is TGTGCCAGCAGCTTCCGTCAGGGGGCCTACGAGCAGTACTTC.

V is TRBV4-3 and J is TRBJ1-3; maybe TRBD1 (6 bases). The V gene lost 1 base and the J gene lost 4 bases, with 14 bases spanning the gap. Germline lookup yields CDR1 LGHNA and CDR2 YSLEER. This CDR3 is 16 amino acids long. In nucleotides, the CDR3 is TGCGCCAGCAGCCAAGTCCAGGGGAGCTACGGAAACACCATATATTTT. Translation: CASSQVQGSYGNTIYF.

The chain couples TRBV2 to TRBJ1-2; TRBD1 matches 11 bases. J gave up 13 bases and V 4 bases, and 5 bases lay outside the gene matches. Per germline, CDR1 SNHLY and CDR2 FYNNEI. The CDR3 totals 12 residues. The CDR3 region is CASSGDRGRSTF. The DNA of the CDR3 is TGTGCCAGCAGTGGGGACAGGGGGAGATCCACCTTC.

CDR3: CASSARQGAYNEQFF. In DNA, the CDR3 is TGTGCCAGCAGCGCGAGACAGGGGGCTTACAATGAGCAGTTCTTC. The rearrangement uses TRBV11-3 and TRBJ2-1, with 10 nucleotides matching TRBD1. V gave up 5 bases and J gave up 4 bases; unmatched junction bases: 5. The CDR3 runs to 15 residues. Germline CDR1 and CDR2: SGHNT and YENEEA.

A note on this clone: Germline and junction disagree at one end, which may indicate a read error. The sample has other DNA sequences that encode this CDR3 too. The chain is built from TRBV7-2 and TRBJ1-2; 9 bases match TRBD1. The CDR3 has 15 amino acids. Germline V CDR1 and CDR2: SGHTA, FQGNSA. CDR3 DNA sequence: TGTGCCAGCAGCTTCTCCGGGACAGGGTCTTATGGTTACACCTTC. This translates into CASSFSGTGSYGYTF. The full variable domain, in which reference TRBV7-2 and TRBJ1-2 provide the parts outside the CDR3, is GAGVSQSPSNKVTEKGKDVELRCDPISGHTALYWYRQSLGQGLEFLIYFQGNSAPDKSGLPSDRFSAERTGGSVSTLTIQRTQQEDSAVYLCASSFSGTGSYGYTFGSGTRLTVV.

CDR3 loop: CSVVGQGLTEAFF. CDR3 nucleotides: TGCAGCGTTGTGGGACAGGGATTAACTGAAGCTTTCTTT. This chain joins TRBV29-1 and TRBJ1-1; 9 bases map to TRBD1. This CDR3 region has 13 residues. Per germline, CDR1 SQVTM and CDR2 ANQGSEA. The V segment lost 4 bases and the J segment 5 bases; nucleotides outside the gene matches: 5.

This chain connects TRBV7-2 to TRBJ2-4; tentatively, D is TRBD1 or TRBD2 (6 bases each). Per the germline V gene, CDR1 is SGHTA and CDR2 is FQGNSA. The CDR3 consists of 15 residues. The V gene lost 5 bases and the J gene lost 6 bases, with 17 bases spanning the gap. The CDR3 DNA reads TGTGCCAGCAGCCGACGAGGGGGGATCACAAACATTCAGTACTTC. It is translated as CASSRRGGITNIQYF.